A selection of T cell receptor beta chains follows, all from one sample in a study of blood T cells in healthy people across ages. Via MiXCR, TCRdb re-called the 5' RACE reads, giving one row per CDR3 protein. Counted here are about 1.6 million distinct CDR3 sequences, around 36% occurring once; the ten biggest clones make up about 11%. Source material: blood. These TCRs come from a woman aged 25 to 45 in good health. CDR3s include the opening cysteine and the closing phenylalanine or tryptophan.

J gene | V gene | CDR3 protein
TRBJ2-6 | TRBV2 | CASSEGRNSGANVLTF
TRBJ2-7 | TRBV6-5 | CASSYSNKRSGTQNSYGQYF
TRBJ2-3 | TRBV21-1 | CASSKAASGELTDTQYF
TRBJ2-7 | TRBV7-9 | CASGQKFSYEQYF
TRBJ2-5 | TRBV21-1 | CAKPSRETQYF
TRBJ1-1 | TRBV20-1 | CSARDGAKGTEAFF
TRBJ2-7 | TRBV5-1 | CASSSTGQGVNEQYF
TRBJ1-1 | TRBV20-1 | CSARDGDFKSDTEAFF
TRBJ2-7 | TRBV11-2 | CASSPPDRCEQYF
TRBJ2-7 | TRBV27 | CASMPGTGTYEQYF
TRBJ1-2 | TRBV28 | CASSRGSRGYTF
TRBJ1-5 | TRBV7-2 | CASSRAVTGNQPQHF
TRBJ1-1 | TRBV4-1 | CASSQENRDGTEAFF
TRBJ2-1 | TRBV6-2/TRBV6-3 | CASSLTGGTGFNEQFF
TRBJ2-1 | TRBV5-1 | CASSGPVGARDEQFF
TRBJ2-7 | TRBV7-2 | CAGSPMGAPYEQYF
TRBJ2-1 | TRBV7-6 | CASSPTFRRENEQFF
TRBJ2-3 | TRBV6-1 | CASKEGASDTQYF
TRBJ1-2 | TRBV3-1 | CASTHSEGPGYTF
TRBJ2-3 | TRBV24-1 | CATSAGGTDTQYF
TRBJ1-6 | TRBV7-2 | CASSLVWDRGTWGKNSPLHF
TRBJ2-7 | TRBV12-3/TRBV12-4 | CASSFSLGRGEYEQYF
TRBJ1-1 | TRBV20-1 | CSAATGDGGTEAFF
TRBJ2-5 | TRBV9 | CASSVGASSASQETQYF
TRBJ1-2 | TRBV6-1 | CASSRLYEGENYGYTF
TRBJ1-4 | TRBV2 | CASRSGTENEKLFF
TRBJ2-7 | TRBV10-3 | CAISASLAGDYEQYF
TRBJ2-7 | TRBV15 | CATSRPHRQGYEQYF
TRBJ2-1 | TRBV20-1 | CSTEYNEQFF
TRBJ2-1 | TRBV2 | CASSEQGGSYNEQFF
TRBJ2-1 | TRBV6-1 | CASSEADRGGYNEQFF
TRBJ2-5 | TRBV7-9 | CASSPPGQYQETQYF
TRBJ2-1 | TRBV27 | CASSLSLTSGAISYNEQFF
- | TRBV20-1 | CSARVRASYEQYF
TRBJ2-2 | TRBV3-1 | CASSQVLDSGPPGEPFF
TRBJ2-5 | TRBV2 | CASSEAGPRPQETQYF
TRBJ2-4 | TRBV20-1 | CSARGLRSYKQYF
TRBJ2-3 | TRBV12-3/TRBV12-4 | CASSLAGVADTQYF
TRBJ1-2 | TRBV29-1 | CSVDRAEAYGYTF
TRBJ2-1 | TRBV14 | CASSQGLARDDEQFF
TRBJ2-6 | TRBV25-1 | CASGYKNSQSSGANVLTF
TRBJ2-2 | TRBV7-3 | CANRSKTGELFF
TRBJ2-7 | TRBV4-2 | CASRSTSESSYEQYF
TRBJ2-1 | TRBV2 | CASSYTRSEQFF
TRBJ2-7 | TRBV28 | CASSPPLGTMTYEWQYF
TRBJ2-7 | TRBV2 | CASRPGEMTYEQYF
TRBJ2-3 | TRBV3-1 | CASSQGGQLTDTQYF
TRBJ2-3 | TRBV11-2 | CASSSQKNTQYF
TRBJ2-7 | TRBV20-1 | CSARGMEGLVYEQYF
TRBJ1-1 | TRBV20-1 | CSARDGGAGAFF
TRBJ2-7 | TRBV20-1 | CSAHSERHYEQYF
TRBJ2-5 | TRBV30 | CAWSPTGEGTQETQYF
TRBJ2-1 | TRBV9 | CASSALTDSYNEQFF
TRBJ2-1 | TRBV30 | CAWSLTVSLYNEQFF
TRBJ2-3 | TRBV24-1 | CATSDLQTGDTQYF
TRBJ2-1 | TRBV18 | CASSRIGQFTPNEQFF
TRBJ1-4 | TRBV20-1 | CSAEQSTNEKLFF
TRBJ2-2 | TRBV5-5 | CASSFLVPGAVAGELFF
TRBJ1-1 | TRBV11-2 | CASSLEQGSTEAFF